These 12 T cell receptor beta chains came from one sample sequenced in a study of cytomegalovirus exposure and HLA in healthy donors. 60 Vbeta and 13 Jbeta primers were used in PCR. Clones were sequenced by immunoSEQ multiplex PCR, and TCRdb holds only the in-frame ones, with some missing. The repertoire holds approximately 210,000 clones, with 70% to 80% as singletons. The specimen sequenced was PBMCs. The receptors come from a woman aged 45-65 years in good health and CMV-seronegative.

The rearrangement uses TRBV18 and TRBJ1-3; TRBD1 aligns across 7 bases. Trimming at V came to 2 bases and at J to 8 bases, leaving 3 bases not matched to a gene. Germline values: CDR1 KGHSH, CDR2 LQKENI. This CDR3 has 13 residues. CDR3: CASSPDRVDTIYF. In DNA, the CDR3 is TGTGCCAGCTCACCAGACAGGGTGGACACCATATATTTT. Using reference TRBV18 and TRBJ1-3 for the parts outside the CDR3, the full variable domain is NAGVMQNPRHLVRRRGQEARLRCSPMKGHSHVYWYRQLPEEGLKFMVYLQKENIIDESGMPKERFSAEFPKEGPSILRIQQVVRGDSAAYFCASSPDRVDTIYFGEGSWLTVV.

CDR3 bases: TGTGCCAGCAGCTTAGTTTCGGGGGGGAACTACGAGCAGTACTTC. Protein product: CASSLVSGGNYEQYF. The rearrangement links TRBV11-2 to TRBJ2-7; 8 bases align to TRBD2. The CDR3 consists of 15 residues. The trim removed 1 base at V and 3 bases at J, leaving 5 bases unmatched. Germline V gene data show CDR1 as SGHAT and CDR2 as FQNNGV.

The chain employs TRBV19 and TRBJ1-5; 7 positions agree with TRBD1. The CDR3 runs to 13 residues. J gave up 6 bases and V 4 bases, and 3 bases lay outside the gene matches. Germline V gives CDR1 LNHDA, CDR2 SQIVND (reference sequence). CDR3 amino acids: CASSTTGTQPQHF. CDR3 nucleotide sequence: TGTGCCAGTAGTACGACAGGGACTCAGCCCCAGCATTTT.

This clone was detected a few times. The rearrangement uses TRBV2 and TRBJ1-5; 8 nucleotides line up with TRBD1. CDR1 is SNHLY, CDR2 FYNNEI, per germline. The CDR3 extends over 14 amino acids. After removal of 7 bases from V and 3 bases from J, the junction contained 5 bases not matched to a gene. The CDR3 DNA follows: TGTGCCAGCAAACGGACAGGGCACAATCAGCCCCAGCATTTT. Protein: CASKRTGHNQPQHF.

The chain combines TRBV4-1 with TRBJ2-5, with D maybe TRBD1 (6 bases). CDR1 is MGHRA, CDR2 YSYEKL, per germline. V lost 0 bases and J lost 1, with 9 bases in between. CDR3 size: 15 residues. The CDR3 DNA is TGCGCCAGCAGCCAAGATGGGGGCACCCAAGAGACCCAGTACTTC. It codes for CASSQDGGTQETQYF.

This clone was seen only once. The CDR3 sequence: CATQGRTSGKTTDTQYF. The DNA for the CDR3 is TGTGCCACGCAGGGTAGGACTAGCGGGAAGACCACAGATACGCAGTATTTT. The chain couples TRBV10-3 to TRBJ2-3, with TRBD2 matching 12 bases. The CDR3 runs to 17 residues. Germline-derived CDR1 and CDR2 are ENHRY and SYGVKD. J lost 2 bases, V lost 10 bases, and 13 bases had no gene match.

The table lists this clone with a count of one. This chain joins TRBV27 and TRBJ1-2; no firm D call. Between the trimmed V and J ends, which lost 1 base and 0 bases, there was a span of 9 bases. The CDR3 is 15 residues long. Germline loops: CDR1 MNHEY, CDR2 SMNVEV (reference sequence). The DNA of the CDR3 is TGTGCCAGCAGTTTATATAAGGGAGCTAACTATGGCTACACCTTC. This sequence encodes CASSLYKGANYGYTF.

The V and J genes are TRBV27 and TRBJ2-2; TRBD2 aligns across 8 bases. Trimming cost V 6 bases and J 3 bases; bases outside gene matches: 6. Looked up from germline, CDR1 is MNHEY and CDR2 is SMNVEV (reference sequence). The CDR3 totals 15 residues. The CDR3: CASSYSGAYTGELFF. The CDR3 DNA reads TGTGCCAGCAGCTATAGCGGGGCTTACACCGGGGAGCTGTTTTTT.

The gene calls are TRBV28 and TRBJ2-6, with a weak D call TRBD1 (6 bases). The CDR3 is 15 residues long. V lost 8 bases and J lost 3, with 14 bases in between. From germline, CDR1 is MDHEN and CDR2 SYDVKM. CDR3 sequence: CASGVQGIGANVLTF. DNA of the CDR3: TGTGCCAGCGGGGTACAGGGAATTGGGGCCAACGTCCTGACTTTC. The variable domain in full, with the rest retrieved from reference TRBV28 and TRBJ2-6, is DVKVTQSSRYLVKRTGEKVFLECVQDMDHENMFWYRQDPGLGLRLIYFSYDVKMKEKGDIPEGYSVSREKKERFSLILESASTNQTSMYLCASGVQGIGANVLTFGAGSRLTVL.

V is TRBV27 and J is TRBJ2-7, with TRBD2 matching over 7 bases. The CDR3 loop spans 13 amino acids. Per the germline V gene, CDR1 is MNHEY and CDR2 is SMNVEV (reference sequence). V shed 6 bases, J shed 3 bases, and the junction held 5 bases outside the gene matches. The CDR3 is CASSPASGYEQYF. DNA for the CDR3: TGTGCCAGCAGCCCAGCTAGCGGCTACGAGCAGTACTTC.

The chain couples TRBV5-1 to TRBJ2-7; perhaps TRBD2 as D (6 bases). This CDR3 comprises 15 residues. The germline gives CDR1 SGHRS, CDR2 YFSETQ. The V end lost 4 bases, the J end lost 3 bases, and 17 bases lay between the germline ends. The CDR3: CASSPGLGENYEQYF. The CDR3 bases are TGCGCCAGCAGCCCGGGACTGGGGGAGAACTACGAGCAGTACTTC.

CDR3 loop: CASRPGQGFDEQFF. The CDR3 DNA reads TGTGCCAGCAGACCGGGACAGGGCTTCGATGAGCAGTTCTTC. J is TRBJ2-1 and V is TRBV6-5, with 9 bases identical to TRBD1. CDR1 MNHEY and CDR2 SVGAGI come from the germline V gene. The junction had 8 bases not matched to a gene; V was cut back by 6 bases and J by 8 bases. CDR3 length: 14 amino acids.